Listed here are 3 T cell receptor beta chains from one sample, sequenced in a study of blood T cells in healthy people across ages. The second PCR ran about 6 to 12 cycles with a sample-barcoded 5' primer and J-beta primers. MiXCR was run by TCRdb on the 5' RACE reads, yielding one entry per CDR3 protein. The sample consists of some 760,000 distinct CDR3 sequences, 20% to 25% of them appearing once. These same records also appear under a second study, on T cells of mothers and their children.

The sequencing input was blood. These TCRs come from a boy between 10 and 17 years old in good health.

The genes are TRBV3-1 and TRBJ2-5, with D hard to call. The CDR3 consists of 17 residues. Germline-derived CDR1 and CDR2 are LGHDT and YNNKEL (reference sequence). Trimming removed 1 base from V and 1 base from J, with 16 bases in between. CDR3 sequence: CASSQGWTTYSQETQYF. In nucleotides, the CDR3 is TGTGCCAGCAGCCAAGGCTGGACGACCTACAGCCAAGAGACCCAGTACTTC.

The table lists this clonotype with a few counts. The rearrangement uses TRBV7-2 and TRBJ2-2, with D unclear. V dropped 4 bases and J dropped 6 bases, with 9 bases sitting between them. Germline V CDR1 and CDR2: SGHTA, FQGNSA. The CDR3 has 13 amino acids. In nucleotides, the CDR3 is TGTGCCAGCAGCTCCCGGGCCCCCGGGGAGCTGTTTTTT. Translation: CASSSRAPGELFF.

This clonotype was detected only a few times. The rearrangement joins TRBV4-3 to TRBJ2-2; D ambiguous. Germline V gene data show CDR1 as LGHNA and CDR2 as YSLEER. V gave up 6 bases and J gave up 5 bases, with 19 bases separating them. This CDR3 comprises 16 residues. CDR3 sequence (DNA): TGCGCCAGCAGGGAATCTCTCGTAGACCTAACCGGGGAGCTGTTTTTT. It is translated as CASRESLVDLTGELFF.